The entry below gives a single T cell receptor beta chain sequence along with its context. With 4 bases removed from V and 0 bases from J, the gap between germline ends came to 9 bases. CDR3 length equals 14 residues. Germline V gene lookup returns CDR1 SNHLY and CDR2 FYNNEI. This record belongs to a study of blood T cell repertoires in COVID-19. Authors' analysis steps: By means of reference gene primer amplification, nucleated cell counts were estimated. Libraries were prepared by immunoSEQ multiplex PCR; TCRdb keeps only in-frame clonotypes and omits some of them. Clone size and V and J calls were adopted from that table, with D and trimming inferred from the DNA. The sample contains around 300,000 clones, nearly 90% of which appear only once.

The clonotype was recovered from a man between 18 and 35 years old with active or convalescent COVID-19. The rearrangement uses TRBV2 and TRBJ1-1; D gene uncertain. The sequencing input was peripheral blood. CDR3 region: CASSVSHLNTEAFF. The CDR3, as DNA: TGTGCCAGCAGTGTCTCCCACTTGAACACTGAAGCTTTCTTT.